This TCR beta chain was recorded in a study of identical twins. All donors were healthy, and all were Caucasian. The germline V gene has CDR1 SGHAT and CDR2 FQNNGV. There are 17 residues in the CDR3. V shed 7 bases and J 2 bases; nucleotides not matched to a gene: 14. Points on this clonotype: Its antigen is unidentified.

Template switching supplied a universal primer site; unique molecular identifiers were carried on the cDNA. MiXCR, applied by TCRdb to the 5' RACE reads, yields one record per CDR3 protein. This sample has under 1 million distinct CDR3 sequences, with over 9% found just once. Study outcomes and limitations: The study found that models underestimated out-of-frame TCR alpha sharing in monozygotic twins.

The same data also contributed to another study, on yellow fever vaccine responses in identical twins.

The chain carries TRBV11-2 and TRBJ2-1, with 7 bases that match TRBD2. The receptor was derived from a woman under 30 in good health. Source material: PBMCs. The CDR3 DNA is TGTGCCAGCACCCTAGGCGGGAGCGGGGTACCCTACAATGAGCAGTTCTTC. This encodes CASTLGGSGVPYNEQFF.